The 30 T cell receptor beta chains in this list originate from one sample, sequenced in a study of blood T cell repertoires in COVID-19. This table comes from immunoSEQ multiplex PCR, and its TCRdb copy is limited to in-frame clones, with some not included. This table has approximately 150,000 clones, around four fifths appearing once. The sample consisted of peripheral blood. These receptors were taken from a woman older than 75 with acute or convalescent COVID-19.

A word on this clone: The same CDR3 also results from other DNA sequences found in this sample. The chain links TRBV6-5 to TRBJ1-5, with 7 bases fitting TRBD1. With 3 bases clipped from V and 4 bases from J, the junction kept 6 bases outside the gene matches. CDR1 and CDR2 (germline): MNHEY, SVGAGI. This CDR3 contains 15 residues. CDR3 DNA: TGTGCCAGCAGTTATTCGGGACAGCTGAATCAGCCCCAGCATTTT. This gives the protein CASSYSGQLNQPQHF.

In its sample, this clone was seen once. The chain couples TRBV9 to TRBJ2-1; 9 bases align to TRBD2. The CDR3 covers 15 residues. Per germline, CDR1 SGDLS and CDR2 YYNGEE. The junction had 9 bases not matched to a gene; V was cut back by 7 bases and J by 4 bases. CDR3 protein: CASSLGRGGYNEQFF. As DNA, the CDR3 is TGTGCCAGCTCCCTGGGGCGGGGGGGTTACAATGAGCAGTTCTTC.

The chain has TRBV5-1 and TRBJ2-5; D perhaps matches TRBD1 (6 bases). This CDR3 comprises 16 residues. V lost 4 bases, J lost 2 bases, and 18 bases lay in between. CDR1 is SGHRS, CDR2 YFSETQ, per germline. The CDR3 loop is CASSAQGQGGQETQYF. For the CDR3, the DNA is TGCGCCAGCAGCGCCCAGGGGCAGGGCGGTCAAGAGACCCAGTACTTC.

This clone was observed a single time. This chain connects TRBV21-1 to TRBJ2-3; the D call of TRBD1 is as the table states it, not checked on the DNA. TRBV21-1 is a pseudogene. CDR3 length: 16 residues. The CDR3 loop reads CASSKEGHRSTDTQYF. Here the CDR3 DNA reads TGTGCCAGCAGCAAAGAAGGTCACAGAAGCACAGATACGCAGTATTTT.

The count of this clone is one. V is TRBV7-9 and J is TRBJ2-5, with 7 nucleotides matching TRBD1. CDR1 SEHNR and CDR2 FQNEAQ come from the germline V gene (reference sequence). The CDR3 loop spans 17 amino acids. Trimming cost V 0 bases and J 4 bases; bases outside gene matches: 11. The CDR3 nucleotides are TGTGCCAGCAGCTTAGCGCAGGGACAGCGCTGGGGAGAGACCCAGTACTTC. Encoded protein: CASSLAQGQRWGETQYF. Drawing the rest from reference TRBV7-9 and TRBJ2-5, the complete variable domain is DTGVSQNPRHKITKRGQNVTFRCDPISEHNRLYWYRQTLGQGPEFLTYFQNEAQLEKSRLLSDRFSAERPKGSFSTLEIQRTEQGDSAMYLCASSLAQGQRWGETQYFGPGTRLLVL.

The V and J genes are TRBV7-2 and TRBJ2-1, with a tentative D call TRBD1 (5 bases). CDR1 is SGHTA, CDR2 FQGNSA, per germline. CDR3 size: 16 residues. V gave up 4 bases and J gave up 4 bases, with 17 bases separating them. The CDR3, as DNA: TGTGCCAGCAGCTCCCCAGGGAAACTTCTATACAATGAGCAGTTCTTC. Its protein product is CASSSPGKLLYNEQFF.

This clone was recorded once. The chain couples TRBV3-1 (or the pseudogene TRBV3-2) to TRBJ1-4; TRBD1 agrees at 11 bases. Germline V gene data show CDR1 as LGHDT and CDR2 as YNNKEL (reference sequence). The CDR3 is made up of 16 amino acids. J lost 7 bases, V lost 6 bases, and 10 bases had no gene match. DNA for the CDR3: TGTGCCAGCAGGTTCAACGGGACAGGGGGGAGTGAAAAACTGTTTTTT. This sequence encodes CASRFNGTGGSEKLFF.

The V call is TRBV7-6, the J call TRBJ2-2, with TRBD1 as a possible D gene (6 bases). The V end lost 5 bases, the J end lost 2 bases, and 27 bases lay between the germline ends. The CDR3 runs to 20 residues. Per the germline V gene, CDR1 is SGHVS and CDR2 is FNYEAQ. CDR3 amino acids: CASSPPGRGLIQGNTGELFF. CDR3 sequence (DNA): TGTGCCAGCAGCCCCCCAGGACGAGGCTTAATACAGGGCAACACCGGGGAGCTGTTTTTT.

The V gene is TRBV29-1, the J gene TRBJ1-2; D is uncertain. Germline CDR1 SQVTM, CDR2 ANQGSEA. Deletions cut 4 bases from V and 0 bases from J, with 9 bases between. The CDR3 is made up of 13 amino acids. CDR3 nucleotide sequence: TGCAGCGTTGTGGCCGGAGCTAACTATGGCTACACCTTC. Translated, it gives CSVVAGANYGYTF. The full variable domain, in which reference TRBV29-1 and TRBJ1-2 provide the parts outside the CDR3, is SAVISQKPSRDICQRGTSLTIQCQVDSQVTMMFWYRQQPGQSLTLIATANQGSEATYESGFVIDKFPISRPNLTFSTLTVSNMSPEDSSIYLCSVVAGANYGYTFGSGTRLTVV.

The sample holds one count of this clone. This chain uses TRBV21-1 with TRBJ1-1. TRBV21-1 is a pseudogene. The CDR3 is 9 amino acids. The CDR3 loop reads CASSNAFGF. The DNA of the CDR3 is TGTGCCAGCAGCAATGCGTTTGGCTTT.

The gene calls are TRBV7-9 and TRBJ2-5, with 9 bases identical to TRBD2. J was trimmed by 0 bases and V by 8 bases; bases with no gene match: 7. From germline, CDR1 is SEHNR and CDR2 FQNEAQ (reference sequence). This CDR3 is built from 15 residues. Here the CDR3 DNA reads TGTGCCAGCGCGTTTGCGGGAGGGAACCAAGAGACCCAGTACTTC. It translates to CASAFAGGNQETQYF.

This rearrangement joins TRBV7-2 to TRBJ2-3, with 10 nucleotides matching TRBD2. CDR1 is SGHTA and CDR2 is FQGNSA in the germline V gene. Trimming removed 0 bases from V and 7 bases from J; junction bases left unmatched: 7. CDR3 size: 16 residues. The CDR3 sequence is CASSLATSGRAHTQYF. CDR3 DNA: TGTGCCAGCAGCTTAGCCACCAGCGGGAGGGCCCATACGCAGTATTTT.

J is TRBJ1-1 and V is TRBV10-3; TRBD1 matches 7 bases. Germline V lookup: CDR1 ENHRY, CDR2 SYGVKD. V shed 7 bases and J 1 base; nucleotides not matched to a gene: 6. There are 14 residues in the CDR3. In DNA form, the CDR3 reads TGTGCCATCATTATGGACAGGCGGAACACTGAAGCTTTCTTT. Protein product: CAIIMDRRNTEAFF.

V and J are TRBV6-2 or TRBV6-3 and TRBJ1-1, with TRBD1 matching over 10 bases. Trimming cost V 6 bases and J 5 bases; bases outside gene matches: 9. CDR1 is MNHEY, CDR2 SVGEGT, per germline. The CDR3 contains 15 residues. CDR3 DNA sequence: TGTGCCAGCAGCCCAACGACAGGGGGCTCAACTGAAGCTTTCTTT. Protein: CASSPTTGGSTEAFF.

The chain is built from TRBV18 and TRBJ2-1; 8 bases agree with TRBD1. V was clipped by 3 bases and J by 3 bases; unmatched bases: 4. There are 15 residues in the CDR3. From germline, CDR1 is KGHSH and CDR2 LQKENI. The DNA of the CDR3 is TGTGCCAGCTCACCCGGACAGGGCTACTACAATGAGCAGTTCTTC. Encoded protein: CASSPGQGYYNEQFF.

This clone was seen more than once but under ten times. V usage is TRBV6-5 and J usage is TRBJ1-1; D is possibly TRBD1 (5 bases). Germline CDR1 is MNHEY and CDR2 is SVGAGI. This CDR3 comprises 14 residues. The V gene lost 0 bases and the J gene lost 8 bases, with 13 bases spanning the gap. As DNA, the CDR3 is TGTGCCAGCAGTTACTCCGGCCAGGGAATGGAAGCTTTCTTT. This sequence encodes CASSYSGQGMEAFF.

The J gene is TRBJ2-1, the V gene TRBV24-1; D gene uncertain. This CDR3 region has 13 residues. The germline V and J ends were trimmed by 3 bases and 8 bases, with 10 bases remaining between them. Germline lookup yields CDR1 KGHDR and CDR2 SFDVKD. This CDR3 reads CATSDPPVHEQFF. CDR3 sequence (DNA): TGTGCCACCAGTGATCCTCCAGTACATGAGCAGTTCTTC.

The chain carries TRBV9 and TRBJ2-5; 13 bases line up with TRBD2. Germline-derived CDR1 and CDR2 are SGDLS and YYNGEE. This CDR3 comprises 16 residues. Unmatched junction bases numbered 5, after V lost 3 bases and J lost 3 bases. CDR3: CASSAQTSGGKETQYF. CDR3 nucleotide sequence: TGTGCCAGCAGCGCACAGACTAGCGGGGGGAAAGAGACCCAGTACTTC.

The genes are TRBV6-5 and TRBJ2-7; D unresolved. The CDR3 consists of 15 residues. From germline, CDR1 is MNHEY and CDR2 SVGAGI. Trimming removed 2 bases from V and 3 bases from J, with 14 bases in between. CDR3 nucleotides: TGTGCCAGCAGTTACACCCCTGGCACGCTCTACGAGCAGTACTTC. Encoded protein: CASSYTPGTLYEQYF.

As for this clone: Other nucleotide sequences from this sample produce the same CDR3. CDR3 sequence: CASSLAGYEQYF. The DNA of the CDR3 is TGTGCCAGCAGTTTGGCAGGGTACGAGCAGTACTTC. The chain carries TRBV28 and TRBJ2-7; D is perhaps TRBD1 (5 bases). V lost 3 bases, J lost 4 bases, and 7 bases lay in between. Per the germline V gene, CDR1 is MDHEN and CDR2 is SYDVKM. This CDR3 is built from 12 residues.

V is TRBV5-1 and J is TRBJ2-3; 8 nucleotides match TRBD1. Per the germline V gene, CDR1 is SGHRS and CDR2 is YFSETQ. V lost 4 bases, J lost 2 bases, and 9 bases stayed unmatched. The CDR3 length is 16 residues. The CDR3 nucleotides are TGCGCCAGCAGCGCAGGACAGGGACTCTTCACAGATACGCAGTATTTT. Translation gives CASSAGQGLFTDTQYF.

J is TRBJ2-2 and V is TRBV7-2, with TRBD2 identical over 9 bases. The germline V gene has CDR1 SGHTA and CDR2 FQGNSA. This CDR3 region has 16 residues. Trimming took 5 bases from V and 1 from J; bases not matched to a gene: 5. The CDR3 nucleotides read TGTGCCAGCAGCCCCCGACTAGCGGTGAACACCGGGGAGCTGTTTTTT. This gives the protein CASSPRLAVNTGELFF.

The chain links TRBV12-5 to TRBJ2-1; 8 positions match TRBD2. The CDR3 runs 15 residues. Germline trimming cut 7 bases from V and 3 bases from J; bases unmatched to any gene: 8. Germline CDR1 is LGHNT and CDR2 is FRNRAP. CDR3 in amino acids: CASDHPGGHYNEQFF. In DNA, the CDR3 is TGTGCTAGTGACCACCCGGGGGGGCACTACAATGAGCAGTTCTTC.

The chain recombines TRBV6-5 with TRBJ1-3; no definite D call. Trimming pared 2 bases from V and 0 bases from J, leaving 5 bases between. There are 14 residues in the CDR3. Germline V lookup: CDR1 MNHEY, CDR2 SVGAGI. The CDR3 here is CASSYRSSGNTIYF. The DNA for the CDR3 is TGTGCCAGCAGTTACAGGAGCTCTGGAAACACCATATATTTT.

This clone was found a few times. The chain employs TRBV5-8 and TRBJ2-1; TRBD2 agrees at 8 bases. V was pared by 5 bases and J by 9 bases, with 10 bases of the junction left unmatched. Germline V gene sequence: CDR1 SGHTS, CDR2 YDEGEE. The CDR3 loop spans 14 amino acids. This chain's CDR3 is CASRVPGLVTEQFF. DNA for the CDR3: TGTGCCAGCAGAGTCCCGGGACTAGTGACTGAGCAGTTCTTC.

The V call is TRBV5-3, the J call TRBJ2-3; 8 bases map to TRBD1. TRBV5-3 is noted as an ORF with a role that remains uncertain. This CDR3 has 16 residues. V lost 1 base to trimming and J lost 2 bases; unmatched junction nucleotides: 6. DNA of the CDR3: TGTGCCAGAAGCTTGCTTACAGGGGGAATCACAGATACGCAGTATTTT. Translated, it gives CARSLLTGGITDTQYF.

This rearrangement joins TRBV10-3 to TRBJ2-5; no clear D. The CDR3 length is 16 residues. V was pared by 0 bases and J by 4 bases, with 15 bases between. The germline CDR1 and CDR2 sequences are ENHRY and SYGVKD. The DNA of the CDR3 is TGTGCCATCAGTGAGTCAGTTGGAGCCTCGGGAGAGACCCAGTACTTC. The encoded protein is CAISESVGASGETQYF.

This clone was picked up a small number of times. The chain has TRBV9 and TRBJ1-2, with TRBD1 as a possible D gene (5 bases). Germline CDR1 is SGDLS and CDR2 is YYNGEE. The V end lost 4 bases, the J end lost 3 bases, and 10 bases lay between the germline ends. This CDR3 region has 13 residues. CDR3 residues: CASSSGDYYGYTF. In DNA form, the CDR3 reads TGTGCCAGCAGCTCGGGGGACTACTATGGCTACACCTTC.

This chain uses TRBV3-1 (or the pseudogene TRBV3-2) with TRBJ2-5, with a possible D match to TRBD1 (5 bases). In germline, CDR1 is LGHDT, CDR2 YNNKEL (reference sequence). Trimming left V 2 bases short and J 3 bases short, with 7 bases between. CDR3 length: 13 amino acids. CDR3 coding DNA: TGTGCCAGCAGCCAAAAGGGGAAAGAGACCCAGTACTTC. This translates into CASSQKGKETQYF.

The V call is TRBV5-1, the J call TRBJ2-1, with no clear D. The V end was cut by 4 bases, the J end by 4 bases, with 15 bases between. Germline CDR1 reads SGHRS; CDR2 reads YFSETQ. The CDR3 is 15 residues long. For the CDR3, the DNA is TGCGCCAGCAGCCCCGGTTTCGCAGGATACAATGAGCAGTTCTTC. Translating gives CASSPGFAGYNEQFF.